Following are 9 T cell receptor beta chains from one sample sequenced in a study of vaccination effects on CD4 cells after COVID-19. These TCRs are of unknown antigen specificity. The data were produced by immunoSEQ multiplex PCR, yet TCRdb's version contains in-frame clones alone and is incomplete. Here the sample spans around 68,000 clones, about four fifths being singletons. Antigen-specific CD4+ T cell clonotypes were called by their expansion after viral peptide-pool culture in ViraFEST. Subsequent to 10 days of culture, CD4+ T cells were isolated. Nobody among the vaccine recipients had prior SARS-CoV-2 infection (nucleocapsid antibodies were negative). The starting material was CD4+ T cells from PBMCs cultured with SARS-CoV-2 spike peptides, obtained before COVID-19 vaccination. The receptors stem from a human donor who received a COVID-19 vaccine.

This chain joins TRBV18 and TRBJ1-2, with D perhaps matching TRBD1 (6 bases). The ends were cut back, 2 bases at V and 7 bases at J, with 17 bases in the middle. The V gene's germline CDR1 is KGHSH and CDR2 LQKENI. This CDR3 is built from 15 residues. As DNA, the CDR3 is TGTGCCAGCTCACCAGCTCACAGGGCGGCGGGTGGCTACACCTTC. Translated: CASSPAHRAAGGYTF.

Points on this clone: The sample has other DNA sequences that encode this CDR3 too. V and J are TRBV29-1 and TRBJ1-1; no firm D call. V was cut by 3 bases and J by 1 base, with 6 bases left in between. CDR1 is SQVTM and CDR2 is ANQGSEA in the germline V gene. The CDR3 runs 12 residues. The CDR3: CSVDWGNTEAFF. CDR3 coding DNA: TGCAGCGTTGATTGGGGGAACACTGAAGCTTTCTTT. The whole variable domain, remainder taken from reference TRBV29-1 and TRBJ1-1, is SAVISQKPSRDICQRGTSLTIQCQVDSQVTMMFWYRQQPGQSLTLIATANQGSEATYESGFVIDKFPISRPNLTFSTLTVSNMSPEDSSIYLCSVDWGNTEAFFGQGTRLTVV.

J is TRBJ2-5 and V is TRBV6-5, with a weak D call TRBD2 (5 bases). Germline V lookup: CDR1 MNHEY, CDR2 SVGAGI. The CDR3 is 14 amino acids. Deletions cut 8 bases from V and 0 bases from J, with 13 bases between. CDR3 sequence reads: CASSEGTNQETQYF. Here the CDR3 DNA reads TGTGCCAGCTCCGAGGGAACTAACCAAGAGACCCAGTACTTC.

The rearrangement joins TRBV7-2 to TRBJ1-5, with D perhaps TRBD1 (5 bases). Germline CDR1 and CDR2: SGHTA and FQGNSA. CDR3 length: 16 amino acids. V lost 2 bases, J lost 3 bases, and 14 bases lay in between. CDR3 residues: CASSLSGTLYNQPQHF. In nucleotides, the CDR3 is TGTGCCAGCAGCTTATCCGGGACGCTATACAATCAGCCCCAGCATTTT.

The chain has TRBV2 and TRBJ2-1; D ambiguous. This CDR3 is built from 16 residues. In germline, CDR1 is SNHLY, CDR2 FYNNEI. Trimming took 2 bases from V and 3 from J, leaving 14 bases between them. CDR3 amino acids: CASSEPSTLNYNEQFF. The CDR3 DNA reads as TGTGCCAGCAGTGAACCCTCGACTTTAAACTACAATGAGCAGTTCTTC.

The chain has TRBV5-5 and TRBJ2-2, with D possibly being TRBD1 or TRBD2 (5 bases each). Per germline, CDR1 SGHKS and CDR2 YYEKEE (reference sequence). V shed 2 bases and J shed 1 base, with 12 bases lying between them. The CDR3 is 16 residues long. CDR3 amino acids: CASSFLGTQNTGELFF. CDR3 DNA sequence: TGTGCCAGCAGCTTTTTAGGGACCCAGAACACCGGGGAGCTGTTTTTT.

The chain combines TRBV7-2 with TRBJ2-1; 14 bases are a match to TRBD2. V dropped 1 base and J dropped 10; count of bases not matched to a gene: 9. This CDR3 spans 17 amino acids. Germline-derived CDR1 and CDR2 are SGHTA and FQGNSA. The CDR3 DNA is TGTGCCAGCAGCTTAGTTAAGACTAGCGGGGGGGCCGGGGAGCAGTTCTTC. Translation gives CASSLVKTSGGAGEQFF.

V is TRBV3-1 (or the pseudogene TRBV3-2) and J is TRBJ2-2; D could derive from TRBD1 or TRBD2 (5 bases each). V gave up 4 bases and J gave up 6 bases, with 15 bases separating them. The CDR3 spans 15 residues. CDR1 is LGHDT, CDR2 YNNKEL, per germline (reference sequence). The CDR3, as DNA: TGTGCCAGCAGCCTGAGGCAGGGAGCAGCCGGGGAGCTGTTTTTT. Translating it yields CASSLRQGAAGELFF.

The genes are TRBV7-2 and TRBJ2-7; 7 bases align to TRBD1. Germline CDR1 and CDR2: SGHTA and FQGNSA. The CDR3 length is 15 residues. The J segment lost 3 bases and the V segment lost 5 bases, leaving 10 bases of the junction unmatched. CDR3 coding DNA: TGTGCCAGCAGCAACTTACCGGGACAGCTCTACGAGCAGTACGTC. It encodes CASSNLPGQLYEQYV.